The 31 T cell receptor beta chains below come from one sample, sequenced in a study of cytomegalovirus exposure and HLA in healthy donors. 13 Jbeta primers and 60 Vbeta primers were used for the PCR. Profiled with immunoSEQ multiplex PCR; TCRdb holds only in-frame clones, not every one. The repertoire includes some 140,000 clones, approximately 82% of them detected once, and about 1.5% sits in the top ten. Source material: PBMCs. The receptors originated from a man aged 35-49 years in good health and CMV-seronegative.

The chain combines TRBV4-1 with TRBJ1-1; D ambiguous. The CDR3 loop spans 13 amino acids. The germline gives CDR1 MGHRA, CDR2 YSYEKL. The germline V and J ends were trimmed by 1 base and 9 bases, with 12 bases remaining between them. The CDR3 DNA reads TGCGCCAGCAGCCAAGTCCCAGGTCTTAAAGCTTTCTTT. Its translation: CASSQVPGLKAFF.

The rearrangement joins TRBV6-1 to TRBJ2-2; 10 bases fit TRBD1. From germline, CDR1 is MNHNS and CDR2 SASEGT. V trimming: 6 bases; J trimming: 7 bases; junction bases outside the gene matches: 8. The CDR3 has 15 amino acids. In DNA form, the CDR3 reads TGTGCCAGCAGCGAGTCGACAGGGGGCCACGGGGAGCTGTTTTTT. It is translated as CASSESTGGHGELFF.

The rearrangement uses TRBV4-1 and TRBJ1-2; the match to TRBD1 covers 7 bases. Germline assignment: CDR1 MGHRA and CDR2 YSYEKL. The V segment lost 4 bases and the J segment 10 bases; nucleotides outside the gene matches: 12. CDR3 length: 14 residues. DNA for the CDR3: TGCGCCAGCAGCCTTGGGACAGCCCGGGGTGTCTACACCTTC. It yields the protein CASSLGTARGVYTF.

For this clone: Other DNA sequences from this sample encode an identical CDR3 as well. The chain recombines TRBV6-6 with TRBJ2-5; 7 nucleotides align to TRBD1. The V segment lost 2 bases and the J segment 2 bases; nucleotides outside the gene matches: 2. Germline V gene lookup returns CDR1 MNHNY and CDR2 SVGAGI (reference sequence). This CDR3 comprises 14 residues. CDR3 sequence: CASSYRDRQETQYF. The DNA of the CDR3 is TGTGCCAGCAGTTACCGGGACAGACAAGAGACCCAGTACTTC.

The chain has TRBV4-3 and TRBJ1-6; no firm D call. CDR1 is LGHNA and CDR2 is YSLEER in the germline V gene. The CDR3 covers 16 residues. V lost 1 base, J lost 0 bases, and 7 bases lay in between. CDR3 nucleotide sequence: TGCGCCAGCAGCCAAGTACTGCACTCCTATAATTCACCCCTCCACTTT. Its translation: CASSQVLHSYNSPLHF.

CDR3 region: CASSPVSVETQYF. CDR3 DNA sequence: TGTGCCAGCAGCCCGGTTTCCGTAGAGACCCAGTACTTC. The chain combines TRBV6-5 with TRBJ2-5; unclear D gene. The CDR3 runs 13 residues. The germline V and J ends were trimmed by 6 bases and 4 bases, with 12 bases remaining between them. CDR1 and CDR2 (germline): MNHEY, SVGAGI.

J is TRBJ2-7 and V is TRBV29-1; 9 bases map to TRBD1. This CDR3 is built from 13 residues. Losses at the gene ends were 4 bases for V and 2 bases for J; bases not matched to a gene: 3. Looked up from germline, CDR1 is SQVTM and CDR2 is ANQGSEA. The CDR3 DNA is TGCAGCGTTGGGGGACAGGGAACCTACGAGCAGTACTTC. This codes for CSVGGQGTYEQYF.

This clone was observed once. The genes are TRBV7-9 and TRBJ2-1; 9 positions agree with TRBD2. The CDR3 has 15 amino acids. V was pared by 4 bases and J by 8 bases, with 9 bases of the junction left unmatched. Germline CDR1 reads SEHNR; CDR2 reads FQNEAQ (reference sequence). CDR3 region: CASSSTGTSIDEQFF. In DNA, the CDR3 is TGTGCCAGCAGCTCCACCGGGACTAGCATAGATGAGCAGTTCTTC. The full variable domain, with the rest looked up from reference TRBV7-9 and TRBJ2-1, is DTGVSQNPRHKITKRGQNVTFRCDPISEHNRLYWYRQTLGQGPEFLTYFQNEAQLEKSRLLSDRFSAERPKGSFSTLEIQRTEQGDSAMYLCASSSTGTSIDEQFFGPGTRLTVL.

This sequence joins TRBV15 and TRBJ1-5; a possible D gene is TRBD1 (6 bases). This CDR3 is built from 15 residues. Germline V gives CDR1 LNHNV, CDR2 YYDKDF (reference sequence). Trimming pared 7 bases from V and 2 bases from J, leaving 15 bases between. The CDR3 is CATTRDNSGNQPQHF. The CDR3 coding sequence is TGTGCCACCACCCGGGACAATTCAGGCAATCAGCCCCAGCATTTT. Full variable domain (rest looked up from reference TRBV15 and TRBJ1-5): DAMVIQNPRYQVTQFGKPVTLSCSQTLNHNVMYWYQQKSSQAPKLLFHYYDKDFNNEADTPDNFQSRRPNTSFCFLDIRSPGLGDTAMYLCATTRDNSGNQPQHFGDGTRLSIL.

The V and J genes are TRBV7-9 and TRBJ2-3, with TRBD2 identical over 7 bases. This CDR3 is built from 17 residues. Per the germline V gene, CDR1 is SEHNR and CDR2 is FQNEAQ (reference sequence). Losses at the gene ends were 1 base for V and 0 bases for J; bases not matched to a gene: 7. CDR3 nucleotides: TGTGCCAGCAGCTTAGGGCTAGCGGAGGATAGCACAGATACGCAGTATTTT. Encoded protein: CASSLGLAEDSTDTQYF.

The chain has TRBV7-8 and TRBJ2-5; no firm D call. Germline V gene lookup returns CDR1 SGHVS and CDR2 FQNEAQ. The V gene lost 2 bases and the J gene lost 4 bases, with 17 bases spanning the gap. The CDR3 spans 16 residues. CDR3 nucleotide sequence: TGTGCCAGCAGCTTACCGGGTAGCCGGGTTGGAGAGACCCAGTACTTC. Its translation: CASSLPGSRVGETQYF.

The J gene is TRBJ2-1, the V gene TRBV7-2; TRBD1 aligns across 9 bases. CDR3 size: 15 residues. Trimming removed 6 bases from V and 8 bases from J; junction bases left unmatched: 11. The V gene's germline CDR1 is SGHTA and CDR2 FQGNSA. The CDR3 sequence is CASRPGTGWLDEQFF. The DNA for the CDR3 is TGTGCCAGCAGGCCCGGGACAGGGTGGCTAGATGAGCAGTTCTTC.

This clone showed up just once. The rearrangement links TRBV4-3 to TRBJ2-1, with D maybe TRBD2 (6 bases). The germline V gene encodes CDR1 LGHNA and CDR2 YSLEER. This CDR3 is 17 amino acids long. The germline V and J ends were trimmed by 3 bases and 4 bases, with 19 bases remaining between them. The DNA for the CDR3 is TGCGCCAGCAGCCAGGATGTAGCGGCGGCACCTTACAATGAGCAGTTCTTC. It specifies CASSQDVAAAPYNEQFF.

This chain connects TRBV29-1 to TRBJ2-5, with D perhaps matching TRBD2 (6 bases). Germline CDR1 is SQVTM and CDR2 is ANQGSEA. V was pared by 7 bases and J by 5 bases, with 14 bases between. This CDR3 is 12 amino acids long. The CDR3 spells CSGGAGRETQYF. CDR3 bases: TGCAGCGGGGGAGCAGGGAGGGAGACCCAGTACTTC.

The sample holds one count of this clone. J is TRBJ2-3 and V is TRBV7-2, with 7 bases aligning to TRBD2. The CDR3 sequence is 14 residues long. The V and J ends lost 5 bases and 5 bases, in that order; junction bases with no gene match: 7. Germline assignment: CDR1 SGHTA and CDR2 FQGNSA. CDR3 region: CASSLLAGEDTQYF. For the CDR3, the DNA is TGTGCCAGCAGCCTTTTGGCGGGAGAAGATACGCAGTATTTT.

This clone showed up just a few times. The CDR3: CASSTPWREVDTQYF. DNA for the CDR3: TGTGCCAGCAGCACGCCCTGGCGGGAGGTGGATACGCAGTATTTT. V usage is TRBV21-1 and J usage is TRBJ2-3; the D call in the table, TRBD2, was not verified against the DNA. TRBV21-1 is an annotated pseudogene. The CDR3 runs 15 residues.

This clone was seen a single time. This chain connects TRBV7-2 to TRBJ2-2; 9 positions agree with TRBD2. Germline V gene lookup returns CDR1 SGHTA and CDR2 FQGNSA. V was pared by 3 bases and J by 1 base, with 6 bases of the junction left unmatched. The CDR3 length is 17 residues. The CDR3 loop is CASSLLAGQKNTGELFF. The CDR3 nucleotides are TGTGCCAGCAGCTTGCTAGCGGGACAGAAGAACACCGGGGAGCTGTTTTTT. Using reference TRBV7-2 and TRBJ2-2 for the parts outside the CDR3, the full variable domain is GAGVSQSPSNKVTEKGKDVELRCDPISGHTALYWYRQSLGQGLEFLIYFQGNSAPDKSGLPSDRFSAERTGGSVSTLTIQRTQQEDSAVYLCASSLLAGQKNTGELFFGEGSRLTVL.

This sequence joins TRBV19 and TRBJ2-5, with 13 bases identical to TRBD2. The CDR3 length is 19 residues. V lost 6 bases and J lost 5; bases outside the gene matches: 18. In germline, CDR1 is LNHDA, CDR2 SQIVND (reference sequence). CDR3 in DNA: TGTGCCAGTAGCCCGGGACTAGCGGGGATCCCCCCCTGGCGGGAGACCCAGTACTTC. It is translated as CASSPGLAGIPPWRETQYF.

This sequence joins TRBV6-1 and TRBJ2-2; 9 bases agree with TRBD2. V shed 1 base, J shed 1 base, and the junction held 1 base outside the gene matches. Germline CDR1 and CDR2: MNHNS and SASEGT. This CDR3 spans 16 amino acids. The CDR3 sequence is CASSEGGRGNTGELFF. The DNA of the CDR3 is TGTGCCAGCAGTGAAGGCGGGAGGGGGAACACCGGGGAGCTGTTTTTT.

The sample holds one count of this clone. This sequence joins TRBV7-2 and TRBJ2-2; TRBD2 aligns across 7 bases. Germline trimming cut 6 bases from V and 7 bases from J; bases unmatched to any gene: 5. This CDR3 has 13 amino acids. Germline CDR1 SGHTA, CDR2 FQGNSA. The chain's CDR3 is CASSVGGVGELFF. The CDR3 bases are TGTGCCAGCAGTGTGGGGGGGGTCGGGGAGCTGTTTTTT.

The CDR3 region is CASSLVTRGKGNTIYF. The CDR3 nucleotides are TGCGCCAGCAGCCTCGTGACCAGGGGCAAAGGAAACACCATATATTTT. The rearrangement uses TRBV4-1 and TRBJ1-3; TRBD1 might be the D (6 bases). Trimming left V 4 bases short and J 4 bases short, with 17 bases between. CDR1 MGHRA and CDR2 YSYEKL come from the germline V gene. The CDR3 length is 16 residues.

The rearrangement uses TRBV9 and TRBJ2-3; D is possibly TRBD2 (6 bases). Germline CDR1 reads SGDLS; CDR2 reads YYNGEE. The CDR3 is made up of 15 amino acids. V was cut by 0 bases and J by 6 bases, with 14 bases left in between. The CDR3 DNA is TGTGCCAGCAGCGTAGATACTAGCAGGGTGGATACGCAGTATTTT. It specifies CASSVDTSRVDTQYF.

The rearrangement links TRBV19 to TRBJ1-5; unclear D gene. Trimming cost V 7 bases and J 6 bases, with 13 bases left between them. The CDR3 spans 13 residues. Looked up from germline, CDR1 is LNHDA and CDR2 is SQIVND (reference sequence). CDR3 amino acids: CASNTHEGQPQHF. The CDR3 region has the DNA TGTGCCAGTAATACTCATGAGGGTCAGCCCCAGCATTTT.

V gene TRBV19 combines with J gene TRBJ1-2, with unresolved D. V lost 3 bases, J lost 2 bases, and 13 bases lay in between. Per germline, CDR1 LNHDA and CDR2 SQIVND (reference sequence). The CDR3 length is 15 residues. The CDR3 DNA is TGTGCCAGTAGTATTTTCAATACGGAGAACTATGGCTACACCTTC. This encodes CASSIFNTENYGYTF.

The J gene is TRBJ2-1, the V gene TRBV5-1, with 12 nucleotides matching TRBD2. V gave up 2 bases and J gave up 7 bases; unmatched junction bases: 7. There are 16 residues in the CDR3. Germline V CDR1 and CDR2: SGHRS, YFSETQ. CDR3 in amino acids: CASSLETSGRSNEQFF. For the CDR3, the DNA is TGCGCCAGCAGCTTAGAGACTAGCGGGAGATCGAATGAGCAGTTCTTC.

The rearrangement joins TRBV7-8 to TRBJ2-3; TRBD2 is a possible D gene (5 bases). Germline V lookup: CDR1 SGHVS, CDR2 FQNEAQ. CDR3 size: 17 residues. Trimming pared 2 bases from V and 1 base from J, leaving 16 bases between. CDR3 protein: CASSLRADFPGTDTQYF. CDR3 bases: TGTGCCAGCAGCTTACGTGCGGACTTTCCTGGCACAGATACGCAGTATTTT. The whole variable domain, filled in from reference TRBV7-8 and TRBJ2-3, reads GAGVSQSPRYKVAKRGQDVALRCDPISGHVSLFWYQQALGQGPEFLTYFQNEAQLDKSGLPSDRFFAERPEGSVSTLKIQRTQQEDSAVYLCASSLRADFPGTDTQYFGPGTRLTVL.

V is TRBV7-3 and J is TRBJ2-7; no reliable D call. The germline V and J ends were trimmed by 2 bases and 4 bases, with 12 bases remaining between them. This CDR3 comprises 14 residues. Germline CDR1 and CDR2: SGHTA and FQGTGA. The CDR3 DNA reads TGTGCCAGCAGCTTACTATACGCGCCGTACGAGCAGTACTTC. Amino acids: CASSLLYAPYEQYF. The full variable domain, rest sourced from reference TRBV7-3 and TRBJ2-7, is GAGVSQTPSNKVTEKGKYVELRCDPISGHTALYWYRQSLGQGPEFLIYFQGTGAADDSGLPNDRFFAVRPEGSVSTLKIQRTERGDSAVYLCASSLLYAPYEQYFGPGTRLTVT.

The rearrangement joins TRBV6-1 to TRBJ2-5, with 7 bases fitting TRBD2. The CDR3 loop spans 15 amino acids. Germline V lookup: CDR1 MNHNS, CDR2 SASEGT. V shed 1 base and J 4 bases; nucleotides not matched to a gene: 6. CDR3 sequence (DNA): TGTGCCAGCAGTGAAGAGGCGGGGGTTGCAGAGACCCAGTACTTC. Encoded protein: CASSEEAGVAETQYF.

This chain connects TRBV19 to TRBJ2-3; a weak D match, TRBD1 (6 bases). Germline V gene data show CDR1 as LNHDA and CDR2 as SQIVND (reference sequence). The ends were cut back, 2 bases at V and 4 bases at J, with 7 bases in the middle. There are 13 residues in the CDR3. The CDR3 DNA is TGTGCCAGTAGTATACAGGGGTCAGATACGCAGTATTTT. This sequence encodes CASSIQGSDTQYF.

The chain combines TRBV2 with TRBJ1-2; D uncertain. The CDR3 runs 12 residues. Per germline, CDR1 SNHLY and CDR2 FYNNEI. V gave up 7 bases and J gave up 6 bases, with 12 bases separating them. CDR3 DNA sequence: TGTGCCAGCATGGAGGCAGGTCATGGCTACACCTTC. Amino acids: CASMEAGHGYTF.

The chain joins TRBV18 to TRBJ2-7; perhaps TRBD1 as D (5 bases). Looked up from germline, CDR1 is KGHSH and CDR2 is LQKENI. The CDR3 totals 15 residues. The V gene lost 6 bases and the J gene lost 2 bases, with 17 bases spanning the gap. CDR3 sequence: CASSLGAGSPYEQYF. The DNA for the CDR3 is TGTGCCAGCTCCCTTGGGGCAGGAAGTCCCTACGAGCAGTACTTC.